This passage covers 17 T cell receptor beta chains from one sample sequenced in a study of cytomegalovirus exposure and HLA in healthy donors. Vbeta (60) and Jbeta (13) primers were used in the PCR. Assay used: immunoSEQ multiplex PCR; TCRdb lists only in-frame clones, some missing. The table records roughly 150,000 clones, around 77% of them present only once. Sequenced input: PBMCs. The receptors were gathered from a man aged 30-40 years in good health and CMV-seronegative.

The DNA for the CDR3 is TGTGCCAGCAGTGACAGGGACACCGGGGAGCTGTTTTTT. Amino acid sequence: CASSDRDTGELFF. The chain combines TRBV6-1 with TRBJ2-2, with a weak D call TRBD1 (5 bases). The CDR3 contains 13 residues. Germline assignment: CDR1 MNHNS and CDR2 SASEGT. Deletions cut 3 bases from V and 3 bases from J, with 5 bases between.

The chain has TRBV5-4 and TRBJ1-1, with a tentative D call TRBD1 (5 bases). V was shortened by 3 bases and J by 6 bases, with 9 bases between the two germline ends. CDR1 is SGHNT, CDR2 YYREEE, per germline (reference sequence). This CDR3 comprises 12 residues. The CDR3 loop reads CASSSSGSEAFF. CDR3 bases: TGTGCCAGCAGCTCCTCAGGGTCTGAAGCTTTCTTT.

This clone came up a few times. CDR3 sequence reads: CASSLVGQGYNEQFF. The CDR3 DNA is TGTGCCAGCAGCTTAGTGGGACAGGGCTACAATGAGCAGTTCTTC. This chain links TRBV11-2 with TRBJ2-1, with 9 bases that match TRBD1. Germline loops: CDR1 SGHAT, CDR2 FQNNGV. J lost 3 bases, V lost 1 base, and 1 base had no gene match. The CDR3 totals 15 residues.

CDR3 sequence: CASSPGTGGSSGANVLTF. CDR3 DNA sequence: TGTGCCAGCTCACCTGGGACAGGGGGTTCCTCTGGGGCCAACGTCCTGACTTTC. This sequence joins TRBV18 and TRBJ2-6; 11 bases are shared with TRBD1. With 3 bases clipped from V and 0 bases from J, the junction kept 4 bases outside the gene matches. The V gene's germline CDR1 is KGHSH and CDR2 LQKENI. The CDR3 is made up of 18 amino acids.

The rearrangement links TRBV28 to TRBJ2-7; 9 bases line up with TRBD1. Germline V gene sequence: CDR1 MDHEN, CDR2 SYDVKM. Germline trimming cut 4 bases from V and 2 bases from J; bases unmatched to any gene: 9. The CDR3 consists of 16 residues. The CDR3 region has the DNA TGTGCCAGCAGTTACCCCCCCGGACAGGGGCCCTACGAGCAGTACTTC. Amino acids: CASSYPPGQGPYEQYF. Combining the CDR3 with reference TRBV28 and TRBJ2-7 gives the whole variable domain DVKVTQSSRYLVKRTGEKVFLECVQDMDHENMFWYRQDPGLGLRLIYFSYDVKMKEKGDIPEGYSVSREKKERFSLILESASTNQTSMYLCASSYPPGQGPYEQYFGPGTRLTVT.

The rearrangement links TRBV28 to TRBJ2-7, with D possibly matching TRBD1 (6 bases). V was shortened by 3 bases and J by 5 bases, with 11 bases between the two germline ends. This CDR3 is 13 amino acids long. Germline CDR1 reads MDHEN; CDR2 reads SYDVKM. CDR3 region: CASSFIQGHEQYF. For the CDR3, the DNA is TGTGCCAGCAGTTTCATACAGGGCCACGAGCAGTACTTC.

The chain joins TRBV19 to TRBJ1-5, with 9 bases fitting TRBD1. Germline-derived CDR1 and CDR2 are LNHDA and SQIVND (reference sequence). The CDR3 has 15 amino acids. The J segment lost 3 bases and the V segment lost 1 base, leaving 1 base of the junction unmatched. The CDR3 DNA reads TGTGCCAGTAGTATAGGGACAGGGGTCAATCAGCCCCAGCATTTT. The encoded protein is CASSIGTGVNQPQHF.

For the CDR3, the DNA is TGTGCCAGCAGAGAACTAGCGTCCTACGAGCAGTACTTC. Its translation: CASRELASYEQYF. The V gene is TRBV5-6, the J gene TRBJ2-7; 7 bases are a match to TRBD2. The CDR3 is made up of 13 amino acids. V lost 5 bases and J lost 1; bases outside the gene matches: 3. Germline CDR1 reads SGHDT; CDR2 reads YYEEEE.

CDR3 sequence: CASSLALDSLLLAGGPYNEQFF. CDR3 coding DNA: TGTGCCAGCAGCTTAGCTTTAGACAGCCTGCTCCTAGCGGGAGGGCCCTACAATGAGCAGTTCTTC. The gene calls are TRBV7-8 and TRBJ2-1; the match to TRBD2 covers 12 bases. V lost 0 bases and J lost 2; bases outside the gene matches: 17. CDR1 and CDR2 (germline): SGHVS, FQNEAQ. The CDR3 extends over 22 amino acids.

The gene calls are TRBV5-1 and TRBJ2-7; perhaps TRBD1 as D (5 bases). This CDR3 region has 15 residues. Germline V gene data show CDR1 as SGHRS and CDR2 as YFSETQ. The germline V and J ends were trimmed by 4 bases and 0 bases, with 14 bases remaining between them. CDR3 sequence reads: CASSPYLQDSYEQYF. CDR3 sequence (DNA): TGCGCCAGCAGCCCCTATCTACAGGACTCCTACGAGCAGTACTTC.

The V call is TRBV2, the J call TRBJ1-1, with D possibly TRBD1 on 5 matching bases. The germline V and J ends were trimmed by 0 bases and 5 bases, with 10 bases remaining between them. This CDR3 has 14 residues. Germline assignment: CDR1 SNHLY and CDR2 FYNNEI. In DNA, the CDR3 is TGTGCCAGCAGTGAAGCCCGACAGAGAACTGAAGCTTTCTTT. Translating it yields CASSEARQRTEAFF.

The chain's CDR3 is CASSPREGGSYEQYF. CDR3 DNA: TGTGCCAGTAGTCCCCGAGAGGGAGGGTCCTACGAGCAGTACTTC. The chain is built from TRBV19 and TRBJ2-7; TRBD2 aligns across 7 bases. The CDR3 totals 15 residues. The germline CDR1 and CDR2 sequences are LNHDA and SQIVND (reference sequence). With 5 bases clipped from V and 1 base from J, the junction kept 8 bases outside the gene matches.

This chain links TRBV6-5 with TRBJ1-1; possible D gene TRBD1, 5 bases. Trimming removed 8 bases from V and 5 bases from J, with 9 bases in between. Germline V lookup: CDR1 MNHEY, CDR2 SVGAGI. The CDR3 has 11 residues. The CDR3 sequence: CASSTETEAFF. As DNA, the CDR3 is TGTGCCAGCTCGACAGAGACTGAAGCTTTCTTT.

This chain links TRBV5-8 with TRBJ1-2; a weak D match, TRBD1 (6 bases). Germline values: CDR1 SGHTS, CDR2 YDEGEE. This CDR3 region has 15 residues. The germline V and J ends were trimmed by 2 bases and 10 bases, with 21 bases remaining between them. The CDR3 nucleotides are TGTGCCAGCAGCTTCACCCAGACAGGCCGTTCGGCCTACACCTTC. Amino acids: CASSFTQTGRSAYTF.

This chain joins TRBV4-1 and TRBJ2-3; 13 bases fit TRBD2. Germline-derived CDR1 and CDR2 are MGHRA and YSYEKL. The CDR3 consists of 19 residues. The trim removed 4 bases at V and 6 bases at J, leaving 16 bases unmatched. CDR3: CASSPLDLLAGGPPDTQYF. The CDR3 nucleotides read TGCGCCAGCAGCCCCCTGGACCTACTAGCGGGAGGGCCCCCGGATACGCAGTATTTT.

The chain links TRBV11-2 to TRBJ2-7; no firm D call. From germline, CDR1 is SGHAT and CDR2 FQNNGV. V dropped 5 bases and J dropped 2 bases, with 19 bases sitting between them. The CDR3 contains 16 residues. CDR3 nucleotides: TGTGCCAGCAGCCGTAGCAAGGCAGCCCCGACCTACGAGCAGTACTTC. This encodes CASSRSKAAPTYEQYF.

CDR3 bases: TGTGCCAGCAGCTTGATTACAGGGGGGATGAACACTGAAGCTTTCTTT. It codes for CASSLITGGMNTEAFF. The chain has TRBV5-6 and TRBJ1-1; the match to TRBD1 covers 8 bases. This CDR3 has 16 residues. CDR1 is SGHDT and CDR2 is YYEEEE in the germline V gene. With 1 base clipped from V and 0 bases from J, the junction kept 5 bases outside the gene matches.